The clone carrying this TCR beta chain occurred many times. Its matching antigen is unknown. The entry originates in a study of blood T cells in healthy people across ages. Study outcomes and limitations: More naive CD4+ cells and higher diversity were found in long-lived than in aged donors.

Next came a second PCR, run for about 7 to 12 cycles, which used a sample-barcoded 5' primer along with a J-beta primer mix. Each cDNA molecule was tagged by a template-switch adaptor with 12 random nucleotides. TCRdb recomputed calls from the 5' RACE reads with MiXCR, one row per CDR3 protein. The sample yields around 1,700,000 distinct CDR3 sequences, about 28% seen once. This clonotype was sampled from a woman aged 25 to 39 in good health. Material: blood.

CDR3 amino acids: CASSQGWYTTNYGYTF. DNA of the CDR3: TGCGCCAGCAGCCAGGGTTGGTACACTACTAACTATGGCTACACCTTC. The rearrangement links TRBV4-1 to TRBJ1-2; D not resolved. V lost 3 bases, J lost 0 bases, and 14 bases lay in between. The CDR3 spans 16 residues. Germline V gene sequence: CDR1 MGHRA, CDR2 YSYEKL.